This is a list of T cell receptor beta chains from one sample in a study of blood T cells in healthy people across ages. TCRdb re-called the 5' RACE reads through MiXCR, storing one row per CDR3 protein. This table has more than 1.4 million distinct CDR3 sequences, approximately 42% appearing once. The sequenced sample consisted of blood. These receptors originate from a woman under 30 in good health. Each CDR3 is given with its conserved first and last residue. D genes are given only for firm matches. Some rows mark clone size as missing; the rest say once, few, many or name a class of expanded clone.

13	-	TRBJ1-1	few	TRBV18	TGTGCCAGCTCGGAGGCCATGAACACTGAAGCTTTCTTT	CASSEAMNTEAFF
12	-	TRBJ1-2	many	TRBV20-1	TGCAGTGCTAGAGGTGGGGACTATGGCTACACCTTC	CSARGGDYGYTF
14	-	TRBJ2-7	few	TRBV21-1	TGTGCCCCCACCCTGGACAGGGGGTGGAACGAGCAGTACTTC	CAPTLDRGWNEQYF
15	-	TRBJ2-1	-	TRBV11-1	TGTGCCAGCAGCTTAGCGACAGGCATCGGGGAGACCCAGTTCTTC	CASSLATGIGETQFF
13	-	TRBJ2-7	-	TRBV29-1	TGCAGCGTGATGTCTGATAGCTCCGACGAGCAGTACTTC	CSVMSDSSDEQYF
15	TRBD2	TRBJ2-1	many	TRBV7-2	TGTGCCAGCAGCTTAGTAGCGGGGGGTTACAATGAGCAGTTCTTC	CASSLVAGGYNEQFF
16	TRBD2	TRBJ2-1	-	TRBV4-2	TGTGCCAGCAGCCAGGGAAGCGGGGGGCCCCGGAATGAGCAGTTCTTC	CASSQGSGGPRNEQFF
15	TRBD2	TRBJ2-7	-	TRBV7-3	TGTGCCAGCAGCTTAATACATGGGGGGGCCTACGAGCAGTACTTC	CASSLIHGGAYEQYF
15	TRBD2	TRBJ2-5	few	TRBV12-3/TRBV12-4	TGTGCCAGCGGCCCGCTAGCGGGGGGGCCGGAGACCCAGTACTTC	CASGPLAGGPETQYF
14	-	TRBJ2-1	few	TRBV12-3/TRBV12-4	TGTGCCAGCGGTTTAGGACGGGAGTTAGGTGAGCAGTTCTTC	CASGLGRELGEQFF
11	-	TRBJ2-5	many	TRBV6-5	TGTGCCACCAGAGGGGGGGAGACCCAGTACTTC	CATRGGETQYF
15	-	TRBJ2-1	-	TRBV7-8	TGTGCCAGCCGCCTATCTCTTATCGCCTACAATGAGCAGTTCTTC	CASRLSLIAYNEQFF
13	TRBD1	TRBJ1-5	-	TRBV20-1	TGCAGTGCTAGGGAGACAGGGGATCAGCCCCAGCATTTT	CSARETGDQPQHF
14	-	TRBJ1-1	-	TRBV27	TGTGCCAGCGGTCCAGTTGGGGAGGGCACTGAAGCTTTCTTT	CASGPVGEGTEAFF
14	-	TRBJ2-1	-	TRBV6-5	TGTGCCAGCAGTTATAGGGACCGGGGACTTGAGCAGTTCTTC	CASSYRDRGLEQFF
14	-	TRBJ1-1	few	TRBV20-1	TGCAGTGCTAGTATGGGGGCGGGGAAAACTGAAGCTTTCTTT	CSASMGAGKTEAFF
15	TRBD2	TRBJ2-3	-	TRBV28	TGTGCCAGCACCAGTAGCGGGGGGTTGGCAGATACGCAGTATTTT	CASTSSGGLADTQYF
15	-	TRBJ2-5	-	TRBV7-7	TGTGCTAGCAGCTTACTGGGTGTGGGGGAAGAGACCCAGTACTTC	CASSLLGVGEETQYF
14	-	TRBJ2-7	-	TRBV5-6	TGTGCCAGCAGCTTGGACCGCTCTATGTACGAGCAGTACTTC	CASSLDRSMYEQYF
13	-	TRBJ2-7	-	TRBV18	TGTGCCAGCTCACCAGAGAAGTTCACTTTTCAGTACTTC	CASSPEKFTFQYF
15	TRBD2	TRBJ2-7	once	TRBV6-1	TGTGCCAGCAGTGAGATTAGCGGGCCCCCTTACGAACAGTACTTC	CASSEISGPPYEQYF
16	TRBD2	TRBJ2-2	-	TRBV20-1	TGCAGTGCCAACACGGGACTAGCGGGAGGAGCCGGGGAGCTGTTTTTT	CSANTGLAGGAGELFF
14	-	TRBJ2-6	few	TRBV20-1	TGCAGTGCGAAGGGGGATGTGGGGGCCAACGTCCTGACTTTC	CSAKGDVGANVLTF